A single sample is the source of the 13 T cell receptor beta chains below, sequenced in a study of blood T cell repertoires in COVID-19. Only in-frame clones appear in the TCRdb table, and some are missing; sequencing was by immunoSEQ multiplex PCR. The data show approximately 80,000 clones, over 80% seen once. Sequenced input: peripheral blood. Receptors originate from a woman in her 70s with acute or convalescent COVID-19.

This sequence joins TRBV28 and TRBJ1-1; 9 nucleotides line up with TRBD1. The CDR3 loop spans 14 amino acids. Looked up from germline, CDR1 is MDHEN and CDR2 is SYDVKM. The trim removed 7 bases at V and 4 bases at J, leaving 7 bases unmatched. The CDR3 DNA follows: TGTGCCAGCATCAGTGTGGACAGGGGCACTGAAGCTTTCTTT. Protein product: CASISVDRGTEAFF.

This chain joins TRBV5-1 and TRBJ2-5, with 11 nucleotides matching TRBD2. CDR1 is SGHRS and CDR2 is YFSETQ in the germline V gene. This CDR3 contains 15 residues. V gave up 2 bases and J gave up 1 base; unmatched junction bases: 1. CDR3 nucleotides: TGCGCCAGCAGCTTCGGGACTAGCGGCCAAGAGACCCAGTACTTC. This gives the protein CASSFGTSGQETQYF.

This chain joins TRBV21-1 and TRBJ2-5; TRBD1, the table's D call, lacks a check against the DNA. TRBV21-1 is listed as a pseudogene. This CDR3 comprises 14 residues. CDR3 DNA: TGTGCCAGCAGCGGGGACAGGGCTAAGGAGACCCAGTACTTC. Translated, it gives CASSGDRAKETQYF.

The chain uses TRBV30 and TRBJ1-1; TRBD1 matches 8 bases. CDR1 GTSNPN and CDR2 SVGIG come from the germline V gene (reference sequence). This CDR3 region has 12 residues. J was trimmed by 7 bases and V by 5 bases; bases with no gene match: 6. The CDR3 protein is CAWWTGRFEAFF. CDR3 sequence (DNA): TGTGCCTGGTGGACAGGGAGGTTTGAAGCTTTCTTT.

This clone was seen only once. J is TRBJ1-2 and V is TRBV28; 9 nucleotides match TRBD1. Germline assignment: CDR1 MDHEN and CDR2 SYDVKM. The V segment lost 4 bases and the J segment 5 bases; nucleotides outside the gene matches: 5. The length of the CDR3 is 14 residues. The CDR3 reads CASSSRDRDYGYTF. CDR3 DNA: TGTGCCAGCAGTTCCCGGGACAGGGATTATGGCTACACCTTC.

This chain links TRBV7-2 with TRBJ2-2; D is possibly TRBD1 (6 bases). Germline loops: CDR1 SGHTA, CDR2 FQGNSA. The CDR3 sequence is 15 residues long. V lost 5 bases and J 3 bases, leaving 13 bases between the germline ends. Written as DNA, the CDR3 is TGTGCCAGCAGCATATACAGGGTAGACACCGGGGAGCTGTTTTTT. It encodes CASSIYRVDTGELFF.

The chain uses TRBV18 and TRBJ1-5, with 9 nucleotides matching TRBD1. The germline gives CDR1 KGHSH, CDR2 LQKENI. This CDR3 is 16 amino acids long. V lost 5 bases, J lost 6 bases, and 11 bases stayed unmatched. The CDR3 DNA is TGTGCCAGCTCATTTTCGGCACAGGGGGCGCGTCAGCCCCAGCATTTT. This sequence encodes CASSFSAQGARQPQHF.

The V gene is TRBV2, the J gene TRBJ1-2; TRBD1 is a possible D gene (6 bases). CDR3 length: 16 amino acids. Germline CDR1 is SNHLY and CDR2 is FYNNEI. The V end was cut by 2 bases, the J end by 1 base, with 14 bases between. The CDR3 reads CASSEYQQGRNYGYTF. The CDR3 DNA is TGTGCCAGCAGTGAATACCAACAGGGACGTAACTATGGCTACACCTTC. The entire variable domain, with the rest obtained from reference TRBV2 and TRBJ1-2, is as follows: EPEVTQTPSHQVTQMGQEVILRCVPISNHLYFYWYRQILGQKVEFLVSFYNNEISEKSEIFDDQFSVERPDGSNFTLKIRSTKLEDSAMYFCASSEYQQGRNYGYTFGSGTRLTVV.

The chain couples TRBV27 to TRBJ2-2, with D possibly being TRBD1 (6 bases). Germline CDR1 is MNHEY and CDR2 is SMNVEV (reference sequence). V was cut by 7 bases and J by 2 bases, with 17 bases left in between. The CDR3 totals 16 residues. CDR3 region: CASTPQGGVNTGELFF. The CDR3, as DNA: TGTGCCAGCACCCCGCAAGGGGGTGTTAACACCGGGGAGCTGTTTTTT.

V usage is TRBV5-1 and J usage is TRBJ2-1; D is ambiguous. V lost 0 bases and J lost 1, with 5 bases in between. Germline CDR1 reads SGHRS; CDR2 reads YFSETQ. The CDR3 spans 14 residues. The DNA of the CDR3 is TGCGCCAGCAGCTTGGGACAATCCTACAATGAGCAGTTCTTC. Translation gives CASSLGQSYNEQFF.

The CDR3, as DNA: TGCGCCAGCAGCTTCTCTGGGACTCGGCAAGCACCCCTCCACTTT. Translating gives CASSFSGTRQAPLHF. This chain links TRBV5-1 with TRBJ1-6, with D perhaps TRBD1 (5 bases). This CDR3 has 15 amino acids. Germline V gene sequence: CDR1 SGHRS, CDR2 YFSETQ. Trimming removed 2 bases from V and 11 bases from J, with 17 bases in between.

The J gene is TRBJ1-1, the V gene TRBV7-8; tentative D call: TRBD1 (5 bases). The CDR3 covers 15 residues. Germline values: CDR1 SGHVS, CDR2 FQNEAQ. Trimming took off 1 base at V and 5 bases at J, with 14 bases between the two ends. Here the CDR3 DNA reads TGTGCCAGCAGCTTAGGGGGGGTGCGGAGGACTGAAGCTTTCTTT. It translates to CASSLGGVRRTEAFF.

About this clone itself: A read error may produce the germline difference seen at one junction end. The V call is TRBV7-7, the J call TRBJ1-1; no clear D. Germline lookup yields CDR1 SSHAT and CDR2 FNYEAQ (reference sequence). The CDR3 runs 13 residues. The CDR3 DNA reads TGTGCTAGCAGCTTAGCTATGAACACTGAAGCTTTCTTT. Encoded protein: CASSLAMNTEAFF.